The 9 T cell receptor beta chains below all came from one sample that was sequenced in a study of T-cell memory formation after mild COVID-19. TCRdb re-called the 5' RACE reads with MiXCR, one entry per CDR3 protein. Among hundreds of thousands of distinct CDR3 sequences listed, roughly 13% were seen once. Specimen: PBMCs or a T cell subset sorted from them (not recorded which). The receptors derive from a man aged 18 to 35 who had mild COVID-19 (a few samples of this study predate the infection). Cell type and time point are not known.

This clonotype occurred many times. The chain links TRBV5-1 to TRBJ2-7; D is possibly TRBD2 (6 bases). V lost 0 bases, J lost 1 base, and 11 bases lay in between. Germline V lookup: CDR1 SGHRS, CDR2 YFSETQ. This CDR3 contains 15 residues. CDR3 in DNA: TGCGCCAGCAGCTTGGGGGATAGCGGTTCCTACGAGCAGTACTTC. This codes for CASSLGDSGSYEQYF.

Ten or more counts support this clonotype. The chain joins TRBV10-2 to TRBJ2-2, with unresolved D. Germline lookup yields CDR1 WSHSY and CDR2 SAAADI. V was pared by 0 bases and J by 0 bases, with 5 bases between. The CDR3 length is 15 residues. The CDR3 DNA is TGCGCCAGCAGTGAGTCAGGCCCGAACACCGGGGAGCTGTTTTTT. Translated: CASSESGPNTGELFF.

This clonotype has just a few counts. The chain has TRBV20-1 and TRBJ2-3; 13 bases align to TRBD2. Losses at the gene ends were 3 bases for V and 1 base for J; bases not matched to a gene: 10. CDR1 is DFQATT, CDR2 SNEGSKA, per germline (reference sequence). The CDR3 sequence is 18 residues long. CDR3 amino acids: CSARLTSGGAPRTDTQYF. CDR3 bases: TGCAGTGCTAGGCTCACTAGCGGGGGGGCCCCACGCACAGATACGCAGTATTTT.

The chain has TRBV2 and TRBJ2-4, with 8 bases matching TRBD1. CDR1 and CDR2 from the germline V gene are SNHLY and FYNNEI. After removal of 1 base from V and 9 bases from J, the junction contained 5 bases not matched to a gene. This CDR3 comprises 14 residues. The CDR3 nucleotides are TGTGCCAGCAGTGAAGACGGACAGGGAGCCATTCAGTACTTC. It translates to CASSEDGQGAIQYF.

The genes are TRBV7-2 and TRBJ2-1; 15 bases agree with TRBD2. Germline V lookup: CDR1 SGHTA, CDR2 FQGNSA. The CDR3 has 15 residues. Germline trimming cut 4 bases from V and 12 bases from J; bases unmatched to any gene: 7. CDR3 nucleotides: TGTGCCAGCAGCTACGGGACTAGCGGGGGGTTAAGGCAGTTCTTC. This gives the protein CASSYGTSGGLRQFF.

The J gene is TRBJ1-6, the V gene TRBV5-1; D not certain. Trimming stripped 3 bases from V and 10 bases from J, with 14 bases between. Germline loops: CDR1 SGHRS, CDR2 YFSETQ. This CDR3 is 14 amino acids long. The chain's CDR3 is CASSSLSQQSPLHF. The CDR3 DNA reads TGCGCCAGCAGCTCCCTCTCCCAGCAATCACCCCTCCACTTT.

This clonotype appeared a few times. CDR3 nucleotide sequence: TGTGCCAGCACACATGACAGGAAAGAGACCCAGTACTTC. It translates to CASTHDRKETQYF. The chain joins TRBV6-5 to TRBJ2-5; tentative D call: TRBD1 (6 bases). Germline-derived CDR1 and CDR2 are MNHEY and SVGAGI. The V end was cut by 7 bases, the J end by 3 bases, with 12 bases between. This CDR3 contains 13 residues.

CDR3 protein: CAWSTGLSGEQYF. CDR3 nucleotide sequence: TGTGCCTGGAGCACGGGACTGAGCGGGGAGCAGTACTTC. The chain combines TRBV30 with TRBJ2-7, with D possibly TRBD2 on 6 matching bases. The length of the CDR3 is 13 residues. Trimming cost V 3 bases and J 7 bases, with 16 bases left between them. From germline, CDR1 is GTSNPN and CDR2 SVGIG (reference sequence).

V usage is TRBV5-6 and J usage is TRBJ1-5; no reliable D call. CDR3 length equals 16 residues. Per the germline V gene, CDR1 is SGHDT and CDR2 is YYEEEE. V lost 3 bases to trimming and J lost 0 bases, with 13 bases between them. The CDR3 bases are TGTGCCAGCAGCTCGTATGAGACATATAGCAATCAGCCCCAGCATTTT. Amino acids: CASSSYETYSNQPQHF.